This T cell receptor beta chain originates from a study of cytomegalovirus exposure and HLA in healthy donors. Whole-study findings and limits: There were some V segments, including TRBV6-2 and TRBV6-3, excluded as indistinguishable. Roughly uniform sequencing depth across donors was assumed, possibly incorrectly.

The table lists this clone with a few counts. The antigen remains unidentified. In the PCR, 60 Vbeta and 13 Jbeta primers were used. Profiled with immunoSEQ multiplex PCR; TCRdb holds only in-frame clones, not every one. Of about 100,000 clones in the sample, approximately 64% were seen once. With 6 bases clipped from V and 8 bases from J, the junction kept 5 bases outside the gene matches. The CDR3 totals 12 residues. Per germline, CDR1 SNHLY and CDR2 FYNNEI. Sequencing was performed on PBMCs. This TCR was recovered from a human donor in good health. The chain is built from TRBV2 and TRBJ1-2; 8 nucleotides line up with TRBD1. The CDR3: CASRAGGWGYTF. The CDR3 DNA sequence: TGTGCCAGCAGGGCAGGGGGCTGGGGCTACACCTTC.